This T cell receptor beta chain was recorded in a study of blood T cell repertoires in COVID-19. Study-level information: Sites across the United States, Italy and Spain contributed samples from acute and convalescent COVID-19. PBMCs, B-cell-depleted T cells, or T cells were the source of the cDNA or gDNA that made up the material.

Germline V gene sequence: CDR1 LGHDT, CDR2 YNNKEL (reference sequence). V was clipped by 0 bases and J by 2 bases; unmatched bases: 24. The CDR3 extends over 24 amino acids. Profiled with immunoSEQ multiplex PCR; TCRdb holds only in-frame clones, not every one. The top ten clones hold roughly 4% of a sample with 130,000 to 150,000 clones, approximately 87% of them seen once. This clone was detected only a few times. Sequenced input: peripheral blood. The receptor was derived from a woman in her thirties or forties with acute or convalescent COVID-19. The chain joins TRBV3-1 (or the pseudogene TRBV3-2) to TRBJ1-5; 11 positions match TRBD1. The CDR3 here is CASSQDPWSFFGQGATYGNQPQHF. The DNA for the CDR3 is TGTGCCAGCAGCCAAGATCCTTGGAGCTTCTTTGGACAGGGGGCGACTTATGGCAATCAGCCCCAGCATTTT.